These 30 T cell receptor beta chains share one sample of origin, sequenced in a study of Ad26.COV2.S vaccination and SARS-CoV-2 variants. The treatment here: approximately 18 received Ad26.COV2.S at low or high dose, single or two shots; roughly five received placebo; per-sample allocation not given. Sampling was performed 63 days after the first vaccine or placebo injection. The assay was immunoSEQ multiplex PCR, and TCRdb's table has in-frame clones only and misses some. The table records some 420,000 clones, 88% of them present only once. Source: peripheral blood, taken in a trial of Ad26.COV2.S vaccine versus placebo. Receptor source: a person between 18 and 65 years old who received the Ad26.COV2.S COVID-19 vaccine or a placebo.

The chain employs TRBV10-3 and TRBJ1-5; no reliable D call. The germline gives CDR1 ENHRY, CDR2 SYGVKD. CDR3 length: 14 residues. V was shortened by 6 bases and J by 3 bases, with 12 bases between the two germline ends. CDR3 loop: CAIRRESPNQPQHF. DNA for the CDR3: TGTGCCATCAGGAGGGAGTCCCCCAATCAGCCCCAGCATTTT.

The chain couples TRBV4-3 to TRBJ1-4; no firm D call. This CDR3 has 15 amino acids. Germline V gives CDR1 LGHNA, CDR2 YSLEER. Trimming shortened V by 4 bases and J by 6 bases, and 15 bases separated the two germline ends. The CDR3 bases are TGCGCCAGCAGCCGGATGATGCGGAGGGATGAAAAACTGTTTTTT. The encoded protein is CASSRMMRRDEKLFF.

The chain couples TRBV7-3 to TRBJ1-1; 8 nucleotides match TRBD1. The germline CDR1 and CDR2 sequences are SGHTA and FQGTGA. Trimming removed 5 bases from V and 6 bases from J; junction bases left unmatched: 8. The CDR3 runs 14 residues. This chain's CDR3 is CASSPIQGASEAFF. The CDR3 DNA follows: TGTGCCAGCAGCCCGATTCAGGGGGCATCTGAAGCTTTCTTT.

This rearrangement joins TRBV30 to TRBJ2-7; 9 nucleotides agree with TRBD1. V was pared by 3 bases and J by 5 bases, with 5 bases of the junction left unmatched. CDR1 GTSNPN and CDR2 SVGIG come from the germline V gene (reference sequence). This CDR3 is built from 13 residues. CDR3 sequence reads: CAWRGTGPHEQYF. CDR3 nucleotide sequence: TGTGCCTGGAGGGGGACAGGGCCCCACGAGCAGTACTTC.

V is TRBV7-2 and J is TRBJ2-7; D uncertain. Germline-derived CDR1 and CDR2 are SGHTA and FQGNSA. The CDR3 runs 14 residues. The V and J ends lost 8 bases and 0 bases respectively, with 14 bases between them. CDR3 in amino acids: CASSLPASSYEQYF. CDR3 DNA sequence: TGTGCCAGCTCCCTCCCCGCCAGCTCCTACGAGCAGTACTTC.

J is TRBJ1-2 and V is TRBV4-1; D is uncertain. Germline-derived CDR1 and CDR2 are MGHRA and YSYEKL. With 3 bases removed from V and 8 bases from J, the gap between germline ends came to 16 bases. This CDR3 comprises 14 residues. Written as DNA, the CDR3 is TGCGCCAGCAGCCAGCTCCTGGAACTGGAGGGCTACACCTTC. Protein: CASSQLLELEGYTF.

The chain uses TRBV10-3 and TRBJ2-5; D is possibly TRBD2 (5 bases). The V end was cut by 6 bases, the J end by 4 bases, with 9 bases between. Germline-derived CDR1 and CDR2 are ENHRY and SYGVKD. CDR3 size: 12 residues. The CDR3 DNA is TGTGCCATCAGGGGAGTGGCAGAGACCCAGTACTTC. Translated: CAIRGVAETQYF.

CDR3 sequence reads: CASSLGGVPLHF. The DNA of the CDR3 is TGCGCCAGCAGCTTAGGGGGCGTACCCCTCCACTTT. The chain is built from TRBV5-1 and TRBJ1-6; the match to TRBD1 covers 7 bases. The CDR3 sequence is 12 residues long. Germline V gives CDR1 SGHRS, CDR2 YFSETQ. With V trimmed by 2 bases and J by 12 bases, 2 bases remained unmatched.

In this sample, this clone turned up a few times. This chain joins TRBV28 and TRBJ2-7, with a tentative D call TRBD1 (5 bases). The CDR3 extends over 11 amino acids. With 7 bases removed from V and 4 bases from J, the gap between germline ends came to 8 bases. Germline CDR1 and CDR2: MDHEN and SYDVKM. The CDR3 sequence: CASNQGYEQYF. CDR3 coding DNA: TGTGCCAGCAACCAGGGATACGAGCAGTACTTC.

The CDR3: CASSQYGSTNTEAFF. The CDR3 DNA sequence: TGCGCCAGCAGCCAATATGGGTCGACGAACACTGAAGCTTTCTTT. The V call is TRBV4-3, the J call TRBJ1-1; D is unclear. This CDR3 is 15 amino acids long. Trimming took 2 bases from V and 1 from J, leaving 11 bases between them. Germline lookup yields CDR1 LGHNA and CDR2 YSLEER.

The chain joins TRBV28 to TRBJ1-4, with 7 bases aligning to TRBD1. CDR3 size: 15 residues. The V and J ends lost 5 bases and 8 bases, in that order; junction bases with no gene match: 11. Germline loops: CDR1 MDHEN, CDR2 SYDVKM. CDR3 loop: CASSPRTGQYEKLFF. DNA for the CDR3: TGTGCCAGCAGTCCCAGGACGGGACAGTACGAAAAACTGTTTTTT.

The rearrangement links TRBV6-5 to TRBJ2-1; D not resolved. Germline values: CDR1 MNHEY, CDR2 SVGAGI. This CDR3 contains 15 residues. V lost 9 bases, J lost 0 bases, and 15 bases lay in between. This CDR3 reads CASKADHGSYNEQFF. As DNA, the CDR3 is TGTGCCAGTAAAGCAGACCACGGCTCCTACAATGAGCAGTTCTTC.

The J gene is TRBJ2-7, the V gene TRBV5-5, with D unclear. In germline, CDR1 is SGHKS, CDR2 YYEKEE (reference sequence). There are 14 residues in the CDR3. Trimming cost V 0 bases and J 3 bases, with 10 bases left between them. The DNA of the CDR3 is TGTGCCAGCAGCTTGGCTACCTCCTTCTACGAGCAGTACTTC. Translated: CASSLATSFYEQYF. Drawing the rest from reference TRBV5-5 and TRBJ2-7, the complete variable domain is DAGVTQSPTHLIKTRGQQVTLRCSPISGHKSVSWYQQVLGQGPQFIFQYYEKEERGRGNFPDRFSARQFPNYSSELNVNALLLGDSALYLCASSLATSFYEQYFGPGTRLTVT.

The rearrangement joins TRBV5-1 to TRBJ2-2; D unresolved. V lost 7 bases to trimming and J lost 2 bases, with 12 bases between them. Germline CDR1 and CDR2: SGHRS and YFSETQ. The CDR3 is made up of 14 amino acids. The CDR3 DNA reads as TGCGCCAGCGTGGCCCGAATAAACACCGGGGAGCTGTTTTTT. The encoded protein is CASVARINTGELFF.

The V gene is TRBV28, the J gene TRBJ2-4; 7 nucleotides match TRBD2. The V segment lost 5 bases and the J segment 0 bases; nucleotides outside the gene matches: 16. The CDR3 is 19 residues long. Germline V gives CDR1 MDHEN, CDR2 SYDVKM. The CDR3 DNA reads TGTGCCAGCAGTCCCGGCGGGGGAGGGCGGGATTTAGCCAAAAACATTCAGTACTTC. Protein sequence: CASSPGGGGRDLAKNIQYF.

This chain connects TRBV6-5 to TRBJ2-7; 10 nucleotides line up with TRBD2. The CDR3 loop spans 16 amino acids. Germline trimming cut 0 bases from V and 4 bases from J; bases unmatched to any gene: 6. Germline CDR1 and CDR2: MNHEY and SVGAGI. CDR3 in amino acids: CASSYSASGGPYEQYF. DNA of the CDR3: TGTGCCAGCAGTTACTCGGCTAGCGGGGGCCCTTACGAGCAGTACTTC.

The CDR3 protein is CASRLSWDANTEAFF. In DNA form, the CDR3 reads TGTGCCAGCAGGCTATCCTGGGACGCGAACACTGAAGCTTTCTTT. V is TRBV27 and J is TRBJ1-1; D perhaps matches TRBD1 (5 bases). From germline, CDR1 is MNHEY and CDR2 SMNVEV (reference sequence). Trimming removed 6 bases from V and 1 base from J, with 15 bases in between. This CDR3 has 15 residues.

This sequence joins TRBV29-1 and TRBJ1-1; the D is unclear. Germline values: CDR1 SQVTM, CDR2 ANQGSEA. The CDR3 consists of 10 residues. Trimming took off 4 bases at V and 6 bases at J, with 6 bases between the two ends. The CDR3 spells CSVASAEAFF. DNA for the CDR3: TGCAGCGTTGCATCCGCTGAAGCTTTCTTT. The variable domain in full, completed from reference TRBV29-1 and TRBJ1-1, reads SAVISQKPSRDICQRGTSLTIQCQVDSQVTMMFWYRQQPGQSLTLIATANQGSEATYESGFVIDKFPISRPNLTFSTLTVSNMSPEDSSIYLCSVASAEAFFGQGTRLTVV.

The chain combines TRBV20-1 with TRBJ2-1; TRBD1 agrees at 8 bases. The V and J ends lost 3 bases and 6 bases, in that order; junction bases with no gene match: 7. The germline V gene encodes CDR1 DFQATT and CDR2 SNEGSKA (reference sequence). The CDR3 length is 14 residues. The chain's CDR3 is CSASLPRGLNEQFF. The CDR3 region has the DNA TGCAGTGCTAGTTTACCCAGGGGGCTCAATGAGCAGTTCTTC.

There are a few counts of this clone. This chain uses TRBV3-1 (or the pseudogene TRBV3-2) with TRBJ1-4; D unclear. Germline assignment: CDR1 LGHDT and CDR2 YNNKEL (reference sequence). This CDR3 is built from 12 residues. Trimming took off 6 bases at V and 1 base at J, with 3 bases between the two ends. Written as DNA, the CDR3 is TGTGCCAGCAGGGGAACTAATGAAAAACTGTTTTTT. Its translation: CASRGTNEKLFF.

V and J are TRBV7-9 and TRBJ1-6; 10 nucleotides match TRBD1. The CDR3 length is 15 residues. Germline V gene data show CDR1 as SEHNR and CDR2 as FQNEAQ (reference sequence). V lost 5 bases to trimming and J lost 6 bases; unmatched junction nucleotides: 4. CDR3 bases: TGTGCCAGCAGCATTGACAGGGGGCTTAATTCACCCCTCCACTTT. Translated, it gives CASSIDRGLNSPLHF.

DNA for the CDR3: TGTGCCAGCTCCGGACAGAGCAATCAGCCCCAGCATTTT. Its protein product is CASSGQSNQPQHF. The chain employs TRBV18 and TRBJ1-5, with D possibly being TRBD1 (6 bases). Germline V gene sequence: CDR1 KGHSH, CDR2 LQKENI. Trimming removed 6 bases from V and 1 base from J, with 7 bases in between. CDR3 length: 13 amino acids.

CDR3 protein: CASSSLTVMEETQYF. For the CDR3, the DNA is TGTGCCAGCAGCTCTCTGACCGTGATGGAAGAGACCCAGTACTTC. The rearrangement links TRBV11-3 to TRBJ2-5; D gene ambiguous. The CDR3 runs to 15 residues. V lost 4 bases, J lost 3 bases, and 15 bases lay in between. Germline values: CDR1 SGHNT, CDR2 YENEEA. Based on the CDR3 plus reference TRBV11-3 and TRBJ2-5, the full variable domain is EAGVVQSPRYKIIEKKQPVAFWCNPISGHNTLYWYLQNLGQGPELLIRYENEEAVDDSQLPKDRFSAERLKGVDSTLKIQPAELGDSAVYLCASSSLTVMEETQYFGPGTRLLVL.

The rearrangement uses TRBV7-2 and TRBJ2-5; 8 nucleotides agree with TRBD2. Germline assignment: CDR1 SGHTA and CDR2 FQGNSA. This CDR3 spans 16 amino acids. Germline trimming cut 5 bases from V and 5 bases from J; bases unmatched to any gene: 13. Written as DNA, the CDR3 is TGTGCCAGCAGCCCCCATAGGGCGGGGGGTCAGGAGACCCAGTACTTC. It encodes CASSPHRAGGQETQYF.

V is TRBV7-8 and J is TRBJ2-5, with 8 bases fitting TRBD2. Losses at the gene ends were 5 bases for V and 7 bases for J; bases not matched to a gene: 27. Germline CDR1 SGHVS, CDR2 FQNEAQ. This CDR3 comprises 20 residues. The CDR3 sequence is CASSVKGVAGLWAFNGTQYF. The CDR3 DNA sequence: TGTGCCAGCAGCGTAAAGGGAGTAGCGGGGCTATGGGCTTTTAATGGGACCCAGTACTTC.

The J gene is TRBJ1-4, the V gene TRBV5-1; D uncertain. Germline V gives CDR1 SGHRS, CDR2 YFSETQ. This CDR3 is 15 amino acids long. Deletions cut 4 bases from V and 8 bases from J, with 18 bases between. The CDR3 DNA reads TGCGCCAGCAGCCAAACAGCGACGAACGGGGAAAAACTGTTTTTT. Encoded protein: CASSQTATNGEKLFF. Combining the CDR3 with reference TRBV5-1 and TRBJ1-4 gives the whole variable domain KAGVTQTPRYLIKTRGQQVTLSCSPISGHRSVSWYQQTPGQGLQFLFEYFSETQRNKGNFPGRFSGRQFSNSRSEMNVSTLELGDSALYLCASSQTATNGEKLFFGSGTQLSVL.

This clone appeared a single time. This chain links TRBV25-1 with TRBJ1-2; weak D call: TRBD1 (6 bases). The CDR3 runs 12 residues. CDR1 is MGHDK and CDR2 is SYGVNS in the germline V gene. V was clipped by 4 bases and J by 8 bases, with 11 bases between them. In DNA form, the CDR3 reads TGTGCCAGCAGTGGCAGGGGATACGGCTACACCTTC. It encodes CASSGRGYGYTF.

The chain is built from TRBV11-2 and TRBJ2-1, with TRBD2 matching 7 bases. Germline V gives CDR1 SGHAT, CDR2 FQNNGV. This CDR3 has 16 residues. V lost 1 base to trimming and J lost 4 bases; unmatched junction nucleotides: 7. This CDR3 reads CASSLGGGLGYNEQFF. DNA for the CDR3: TGTGCCAGCAGCTTAGGCGGGGGACTGGGGTACAATGAGCAGTTCTTC.

This clone was recorded once. The chain uses TRBV15 and TRBJ1-4, with 7 bases lining up with TRBD1. Germline V gene sequence: CDR1 LNHNV, CDR2 YYDKDF (reference sequence). This CDR3 is built from 15 residues. J gave up 11 bases and V 0 bases, and 9 bases lay outside the gene matches. As DNA, the CDR3 is TGTGCCACCAGCAGAGATAGCGGGACAGCCCAGAAACTGTTTTTT. This encodes CATSRDSGTAQKLFF.

This chain connects TRBV29-1 to TRBJ1-2, with 8 nucleotides matching TRBD1. The CDR3 runs 12 residues. With 7 bases clipped from V and 6 bases from J, the junction kept 7 bases outside the gene matches. The germline V gene has CDR1 SQVTM and CDR2 ANQGSEA. CDR3 bases: TGCAGCGCCTTACCGACAGGGGATGGCTACACCTTC. Encoded protein: CSALPTGDGYTF.